The following is a T cell receptor beta chain sequence with its context. The sample carries other DNA sequences with the same CDR3. These data belong to a study of shared clonotypes between healthy human individuals. In the study overall: Donors consisted of a couple of women and a few men between 18 and 49.

The assay was immunoSEQ multiplex PCR, and TCRdb's table has in-frame clones only and misses some. The sample lists millions of clones, just over 90% occurring once. In germline, CDR1 is KGHSH, CDR2 LQKENI. CDR3 length: 13 residues. V gave up 2 bases and J gave up 8 bases, with 9 bases separating them. The sequenced material came from naive CD4+ T cells sorted from blood. Stated subset: CD45RA+ positively selected. This TCR was sampled from a man between 18 and 29 years old in good health. The chain uses TRBV18 and TRBJ1-4; D is possibly TRBD1 (6 bases). The chain's CDR3 is CASSPSQGEKLFF. In nucleotides, the CDR3 is TGTGCCAGCTCACCAAGCCAGGGGGAAAAACTGTTTTTT.